Each of the 10 T cell receptor beta chains below was sequenced from the same sample in a study of cytomegalovirus exposure and HLA in healthy donors (dated by TCRdb to 2016 to 2017). Library preparation was by the immunoSEQ multiplex PCR assay. For the multiplex PCR, a mixture combining 60 forward primers for TCR Vbeta segments and 13 reverse primers for TCR Jbeta segments was used. The table comes from immuneACCESS by way of TCRdb, which keeps in-frame sequences with V and J called. Part of the clones is missing from these tables; in studies checked, under half for an unresolved V gene and the rest for unknown reasons. Present in this sample are approximately 76,000 clones, more than 65% of which were seen just once. Roughly 15% of the sample rests with the top ten. Material for sequencing was PBMCs. Source of these receptors: a woman between 35 and 50 years old in good health and CMV-seropositive.

The chain joins TRBV5-8 to TRBJ1-1; D is undetermined. Germline CDR1 is SGHTS and CDR2 is YDEGEE. V shed 6 bases and J shed 7 bases, with 13 bases lying between them. CDR3 length equals 12 residues. CDR3 in DNA: TGTGCCAGCACACCCCCCGCGAATGAAGCTTTCTTT. The encoded protein is CASTPPANEAFF. Full variable domain (rest looked up from reference TRBV5-8 and TRBJ1-1): EAGVTQSPTHLIKTRGQQATLRCSPISGHTSVYWYQQALGLGLQFLLWYDEGEERNRGNFPPRFSGRQFPNYSSELNVNALELEDSALYLCASTPPANEAFFGQGTRLTVV.

This clone has only a few counts. The chain uses TRBV6-1 and TRBJ2-3; D perhaps matches TRBD2 (6 bases). The CDR3 spans 15 residues. The V gene's germline CDR1 is MNHNS and CDR2 SASEGT. V lost 11 bases, J lost 6 bases, and 24 bases lay in between. The CDR3 region has the DNA TGTGCCCGGGGCATTGGGACTCCTCAATTCGATACGCAGTATTTT. As protein: CARGIGTPQFDTQYF.

The chain is built from TRBV5-5 and TRBJ1-5, with 12 bases fitting TRBD1. The CDR3 runs to 14 residues. The V gene end was trimmed by 4 bases and the J gene end by 6 bases; junction bases not matched to a gene: 2. Germline CDR1 reads SGHKS; CDR2 reads YYEKEE (reference sequence). The CDR3 loop is CASSAGQGAQPQHF. The DNA of the CDR3 is TGTGCCAGCAGCGCGGGACAGGGGGCTCAGCCCCAGCATTTT.

The J gene is TRBJ2-3, the V gene TRBV28, with 7 bases that match TRBD2. Germline V gene sequence: CDR1 MDHEN, CDR2 SYDVKM. V lost 2 bases and J lost 1; bases outside the gene matches: 24. The CDR3 is made up of 22 amino acids. Written as DNA, the CDR3 is TGTGCCAGCAGTTTAACCTTTATGGGACTACGACTCTACTTATCGGGCACAGATACGCAGTATTTT. Encoded protein: CASSLTFMGLRLYLSGTDTQYF.

The chain combines TRBV27 with TRBJ2-5, with 7 bases lining up with TRBD2. Per the germline V gene, CDR1 is MNHEY and CDR2 is SMNVEV (reference sequence). Trimming took 4 bases from V and 5 from J; bases not matched to a gene: 10. CDR3 length: 15 amino acids. The CDR3 protein is CASSSLLGLVETQYF. The CDR3 nucleotides are TGTGCCAGCAGTTCCCTCCTCGGACTAGTTGAGACCCAGTACTTC.

This clone was counted only a few times. The genes are TRBV29-1 and TRBJ1-2; D remains unclear. Germline assignment: CDR1 SQVTM and CDR2 ANQGSEA. V gave up 4 bases and J gave up 6 bases, with 9 bases separating them. This CDR3 spans 11 amino acids. In nucleotides, the CDR3 is TGCAGCGTTGTACAGAACCATGGCTACACCTTC. As protein: CSVVQNHGYTF.

The chain has TRBV28 and TRBJ1-4; D gene uncertain. Germline V lookup: CDR1 MDHEN, CDR2 SYDVKM. This CDR3 is 15 amino acids long. V was clipped by 10 bases and J by 0 bases, with 15 bases between them. CDR3 coding DNA: TGTGCCACTAACACAGCGGGCGCAACTAATGAAAAACTGTTTTTT. Its protein is CATNTAGATNEKLFF.

The chain is built from TRBV6-5 and TRBJ2-4; D may be TRBD1 (5 bases). V dropped 0 bases and J dropped 12 bases, with 15 bases sitting between them. The CDR3 spans 14 residues. Germline CDR1 reads MNHEY; CDR2 reads SVGAGI. The CDR3 sequence: CASSYSGQGNAQYF. CDR3 coding DNA: TGTGCCAGCAGTTACTCGGGTCAGGGTAATGCTCAGTACTTC.

This clone was seen a single time. The CDR3 DNA reads TGTGCCAGCAGTCCCCAAAGGCAGGGCGAGGGCTACACCTTC. Its protein is CASSPQRQGEGYTF. The chain employs TRBV2 and TRBJ1-2; tentative D call: TRBD1 (5 bases). Trimming took 5 bases from V and 8 from J, leaving 18 bases between them. This CDR3 region has 14 residues. CDR1 is SNHLY and CDR2 is FYNNEI in the germline V gene.

This clone was counted once. V gene TRBV19 combines with J gene TRBJ1-2; TRBD1 matches 9 bases. Germline CDR1 LNHDA, CDR2 SQIVND (reference sequence). V lost 4 bases, J lost 8 bases, and 8 bases stayed unmatched. The CDR3 contains 14 residues. The CDR3 protein is CASSTGGQGNGYTF. For the CDR3, the DNA is TGTGCCAGTAGTACCGGTGGACAGGGGAACGGCTACACCTTC. Together with reference TRBV19 and TRBJ1-2, the CDR3 gives the full variable domain: DGGITQSPKYLFRKEGQNVTLSCEQNLNHDAMYWYRQDPGQGLRLIYYSQIVNDFQKGDIAEGYSVSREKKESFPLTVTSAQKNPTAFYLCASSTGGQGNGYTFGSGTRLTVV.